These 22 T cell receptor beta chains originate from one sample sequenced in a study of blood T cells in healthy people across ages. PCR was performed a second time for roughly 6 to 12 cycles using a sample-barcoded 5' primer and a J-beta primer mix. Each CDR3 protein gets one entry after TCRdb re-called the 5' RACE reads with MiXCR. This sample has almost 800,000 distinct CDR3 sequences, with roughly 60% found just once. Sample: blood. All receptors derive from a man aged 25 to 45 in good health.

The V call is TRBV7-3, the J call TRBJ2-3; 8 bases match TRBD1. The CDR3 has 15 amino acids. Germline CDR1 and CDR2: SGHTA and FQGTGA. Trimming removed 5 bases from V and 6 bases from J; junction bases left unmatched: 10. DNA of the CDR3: TGTGCCAGCAGCACAAACATCGGACAGGGCGATACGCAGTATTTT. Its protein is CASSTNIGQGDTQYF.

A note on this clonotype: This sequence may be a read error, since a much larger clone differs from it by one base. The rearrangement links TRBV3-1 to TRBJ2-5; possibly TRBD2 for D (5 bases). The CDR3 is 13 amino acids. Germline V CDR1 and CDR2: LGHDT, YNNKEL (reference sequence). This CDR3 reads CAGSRTEKETQYF. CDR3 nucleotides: TGTGCCGGCAGCCGGACTGAAAAAGAGACCCAGTACTTC.

In nucleotides, the CDR3 is TGTGCCATCCAGGGGGGGGGACCCTCGGAGACCCAGTACTTC. Encoded protein: CAIQGGGPSETQYF. V is TRBV10-3 and J is TRBJ2-5; D tentatively reads TRBD1 or TRBD2 (7 bases each). Germline CDR1 is ENHRY and CDR2 is SYGVKD. The CDR3 has 14 amino acids. Trimming cost V 8 bases and J 5 bases, with 18 bases left between them.

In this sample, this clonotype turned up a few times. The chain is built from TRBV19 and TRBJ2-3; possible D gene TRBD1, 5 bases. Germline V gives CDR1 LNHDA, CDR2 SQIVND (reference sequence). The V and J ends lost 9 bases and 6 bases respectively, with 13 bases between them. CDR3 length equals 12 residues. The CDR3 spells CASRLSGDTQYF. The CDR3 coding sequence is TGTGCCAGCAGACTGTCAGGGGATACGCAGTATTTT.

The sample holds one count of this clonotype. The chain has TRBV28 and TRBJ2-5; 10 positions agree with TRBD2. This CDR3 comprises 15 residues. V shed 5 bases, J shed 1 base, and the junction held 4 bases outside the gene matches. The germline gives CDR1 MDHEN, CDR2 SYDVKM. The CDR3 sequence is CASSIGLAVQETQYF. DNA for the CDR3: TGTGCCAGCAGTATAGGACTAGCGGTCCAAGAGACCCAGTACTTC.

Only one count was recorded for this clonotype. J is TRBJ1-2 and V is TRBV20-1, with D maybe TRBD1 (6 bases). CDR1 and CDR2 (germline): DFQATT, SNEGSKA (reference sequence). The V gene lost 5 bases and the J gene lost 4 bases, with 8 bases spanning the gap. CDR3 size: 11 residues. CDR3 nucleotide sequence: TGCAGTGCTTGGGACACCTATGGCTACACCTTC. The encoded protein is CSAWDTYGYTF.

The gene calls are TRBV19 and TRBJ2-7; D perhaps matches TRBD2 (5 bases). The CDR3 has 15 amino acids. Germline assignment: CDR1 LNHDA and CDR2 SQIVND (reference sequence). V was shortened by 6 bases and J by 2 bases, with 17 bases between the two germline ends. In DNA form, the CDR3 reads TGTGCCAGTAGACCCGCTGTAGGAGGTACCTACGAGCAGTACTTC. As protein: CASRPAVGGTYEQYF. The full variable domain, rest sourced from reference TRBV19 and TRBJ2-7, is DGGITQSPKYLFRKEGQNVTLSCEQNLNHDAMYWYRQDPGQGLRLIYYSQIVNDFQKGDIAEGYSVSREKKESFPLTVTSAQKNPTAFYLCASRPAVGGTYEQYFGPGTRLTVT.

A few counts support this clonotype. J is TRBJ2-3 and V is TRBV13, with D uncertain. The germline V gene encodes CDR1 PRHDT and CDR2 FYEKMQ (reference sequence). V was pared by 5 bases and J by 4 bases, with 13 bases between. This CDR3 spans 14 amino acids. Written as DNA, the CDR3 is TGTGCCAGCAGCCGAAGGTCCCCCCCAGATACGCAGTATTTT. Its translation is CASSRRSPPDTQYF.

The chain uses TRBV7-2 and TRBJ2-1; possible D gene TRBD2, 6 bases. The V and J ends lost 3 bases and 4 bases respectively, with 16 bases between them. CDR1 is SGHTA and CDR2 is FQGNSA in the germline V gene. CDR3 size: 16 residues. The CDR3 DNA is TGTGCCAGCAGCTTTCGGGGCGGGGAAGATTACAATGAGCAGTTCTTC. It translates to CASSFRGGEDYNEQFF.

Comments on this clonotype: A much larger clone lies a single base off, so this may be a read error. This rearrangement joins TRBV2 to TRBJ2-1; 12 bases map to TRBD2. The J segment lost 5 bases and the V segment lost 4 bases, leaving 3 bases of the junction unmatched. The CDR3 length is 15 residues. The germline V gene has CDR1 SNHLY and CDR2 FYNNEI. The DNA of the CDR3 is TGTGCCAGCAGTGCCGGACTAGCGGGGAACAATGAGCAGTTCTTC. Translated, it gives CASSAGLAGNNEQFF.

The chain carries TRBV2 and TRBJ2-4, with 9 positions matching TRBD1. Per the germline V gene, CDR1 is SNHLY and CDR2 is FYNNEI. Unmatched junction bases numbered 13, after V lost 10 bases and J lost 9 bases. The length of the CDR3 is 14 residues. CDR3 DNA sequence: TGTGCCACCGAACCGGGACAGGGACCAAGCATTCAGTACTTC. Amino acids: CATEPGQGPSIQYF.

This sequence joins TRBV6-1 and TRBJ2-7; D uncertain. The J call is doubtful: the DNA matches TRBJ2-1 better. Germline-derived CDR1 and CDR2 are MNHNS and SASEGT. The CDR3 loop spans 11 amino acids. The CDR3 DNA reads TGTGCCAGCAGGGTAGATGGTGAGCAGTTCTTC. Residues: CASRVDGEQFF.

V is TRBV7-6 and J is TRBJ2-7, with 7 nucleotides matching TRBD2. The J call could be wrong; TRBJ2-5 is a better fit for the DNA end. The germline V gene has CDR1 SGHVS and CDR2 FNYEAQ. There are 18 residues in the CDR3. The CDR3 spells CASSRRPAGVAYQETQYF. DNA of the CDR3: TGTGCCAGCAGCCGACGTCCGGCGGGAGTGGCGTACCAAGAGACCCAGTACTTC.

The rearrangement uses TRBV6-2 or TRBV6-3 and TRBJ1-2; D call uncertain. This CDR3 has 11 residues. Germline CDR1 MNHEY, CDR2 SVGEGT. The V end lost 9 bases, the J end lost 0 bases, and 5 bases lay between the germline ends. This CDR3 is CASQTNYGYTF. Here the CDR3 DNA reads TGTGCCAGTCAGACTAACTATGGCTACACCTTC.

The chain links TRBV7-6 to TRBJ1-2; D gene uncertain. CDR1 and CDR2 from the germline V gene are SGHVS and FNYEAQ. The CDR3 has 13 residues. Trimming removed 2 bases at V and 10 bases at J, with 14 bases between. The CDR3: CASSLSMDPNYTF. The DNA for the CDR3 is TGTGCCAGCAGCTTATCGATGGACCCCAACTACACCTTC.

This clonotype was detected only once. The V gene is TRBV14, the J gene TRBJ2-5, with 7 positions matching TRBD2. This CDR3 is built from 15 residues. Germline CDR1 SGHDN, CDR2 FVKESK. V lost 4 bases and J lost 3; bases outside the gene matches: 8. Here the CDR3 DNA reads TGTGCCAGCAGCCCGGGAGGATGGGGTGAAGAGACCCAGTACTTC. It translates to CASSPGGWGEETQYF.

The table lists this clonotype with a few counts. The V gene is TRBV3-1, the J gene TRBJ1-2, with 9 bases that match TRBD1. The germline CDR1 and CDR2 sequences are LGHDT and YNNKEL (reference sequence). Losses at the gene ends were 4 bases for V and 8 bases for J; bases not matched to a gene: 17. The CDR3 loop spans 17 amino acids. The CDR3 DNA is TGTGCCAGCAGCCTTCGGACAGGGGCGAACTTCGGGGGAGGCTACACCTTC. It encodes CASSLRTGANFGGGYTF.

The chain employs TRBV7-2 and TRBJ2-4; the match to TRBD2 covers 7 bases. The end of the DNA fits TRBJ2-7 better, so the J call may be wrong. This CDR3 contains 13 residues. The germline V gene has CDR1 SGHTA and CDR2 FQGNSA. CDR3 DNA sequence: TGTGCCAGCAGCTTCCAACGGGGGGACGAGCAGTACTTC. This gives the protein CASSFQRGDEQYF.

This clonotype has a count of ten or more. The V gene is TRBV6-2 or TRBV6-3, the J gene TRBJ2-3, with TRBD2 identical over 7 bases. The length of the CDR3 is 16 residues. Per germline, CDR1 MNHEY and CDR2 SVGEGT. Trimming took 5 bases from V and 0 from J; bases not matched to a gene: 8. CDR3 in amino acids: CASSRIPGLSTDTQYF. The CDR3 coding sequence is TGTGCCAGCAGTCGAATCCCGGGACTAAGCACAGATACGCAGTATTTT.

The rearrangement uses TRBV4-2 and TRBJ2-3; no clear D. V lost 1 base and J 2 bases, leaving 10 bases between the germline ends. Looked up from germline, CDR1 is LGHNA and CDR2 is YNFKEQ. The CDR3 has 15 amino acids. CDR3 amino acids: CASSQGRTVTDTQYF. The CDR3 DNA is TGTGCCAGCAGCCAAGGACGGACGGTCACAGATACGCAGTATTTT.

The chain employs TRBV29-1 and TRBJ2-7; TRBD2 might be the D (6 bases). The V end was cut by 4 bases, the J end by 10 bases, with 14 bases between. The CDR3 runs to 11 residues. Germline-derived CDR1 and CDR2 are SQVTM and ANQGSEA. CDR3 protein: CSVGGGNTQYF. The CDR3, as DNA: TGCAGCGTTGGCGGCGGGAATACCCAGTACTTC.

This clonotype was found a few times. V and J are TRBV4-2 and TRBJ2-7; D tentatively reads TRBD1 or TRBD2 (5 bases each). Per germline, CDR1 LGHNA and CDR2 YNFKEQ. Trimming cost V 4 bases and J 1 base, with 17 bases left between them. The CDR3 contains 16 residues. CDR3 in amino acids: CASSLTGQRRSYEQYF. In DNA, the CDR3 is TGTGCCAGCAGCCTAACGGGGCAGCGCCGATCCTACGAGCAGTACTTC.